This T cell receptor (beta chain) comes out of a study of T cell responses to AZD1222 COVID-19 vaccine (dated by TCRdb to about 2021). Describing the broader study: AZD1222 recipients given second doses at about 4 weeks or at about 12 weeks were pooled, since spike-specific TCR depth and breadth were not found to differ between the two schedules. Enrollment into the trials was organized by age into subgroups of 18-55, 56-69 and 70-plus years, and those subgroups contained roughly 150, 30 and 60 TCR-sequenced participants, respectively. TCR sequencing covered roughly 230 trial participants: roughly 200 given two doses of AZD1222 and 26 given two doses of MenACWY control vaccine. Results the study describes overall, beyond this receptor: Because no day 14 peak-response samples were available, repertoires were characterized only after the peak T cell response. The 56-69-year group was small, and its depth increase did not reach significance, likely because of low power. Nearly half of unique spike-specific TCRs reportedly recognized epitopes outside regions mutated in the B.1.351 and B.1.1.7 variants. Conclusions about previously exposed vaccinees were limited because only a handful of AZD1222 recipients were SARS-CoV-2 seropositive at baseline. Most participants were white British and females outnumbered males, and the authors suggested that clonal diversity may have been underestimated. A significant rise in spike-specific TCR breadth and depth was observed after two AZD1222 doses relative to day 0 and relative to MenACWY recipients. CD4 TCRs associated with the vaccine covered the entire spike protein, and the dominant responses were in regions 160-218 and 743-854.

The time point label corresponds to: baseline before first vaccination. Vaccinee samples came from UK trials COV001 and COV002, including a single-blind randomized controlled phase 2/3 trial of AZD1222 (ChAdOx1 nCoV-19) in healthy adults. Trial participant PBMC samples were collected at day 0 and day 28 after the second dose for TCRbeta chain sequencing. Of note for this clone: Its antigen has not been determined. There are no base qualities to consult, and no much larger clone falls within one base.

The CDR3 regions of human TCRbeta chains were analyzed by immunosequencing. The source study handled its data this way. TCRs in the repertoires were compared against a reference library of SARS-CoV-2-specific TCRs that had been generated with the MIRA antigen-specificity platform. Breadth was defined as the fraction of unique TCRs that were SARS-CoV-2-associated. Depth was defined as the fraction of total T cells that were SARS-CoV-2-associated. Using the MIRA data, each spike-specific TCR was assigned both to the spike region to which the TCR was reactive and to a CD4 or CD8 class. Log10-transformed breadth and depth values were compared by one-way ANOVA with Sidak's multiple comparisons tests. TCRdb carries this immuneACCESS record with in-frame sequences only. Its versions omit some clonotypes, under half of them owing to an unresolved V gene in the studies checked, with the rest unexplained. The DNA was the basis for D and trimming; V, J and clone size are from that table. This sample gives about 130,000 clones in total; around 92% of them show up just once. Of the sample, about 4.3% falls within the top ten clones.

V lost 4 bases and J lost 3 bases; the stretch between them is 13 bases long. In the germline V gene (reference sequence), CDR1 corresponds to SEHNR and CDR2 to FQNEAQ. The CDR3 numbers 15 residues from cysteine through phenylalanine. Only the CDR3 portion is preserved as DNA: 45 bases, with reading frame beginning at the first base. This material consisted of peripheral blood, taken on day 0 of AZD1222 vaccination. Recombination joined TRBV7-9 with TRBJ2-1; TRBD2 is a weak D gene call, 6 bases matching. The TCR comes from an adult in good health. The nucleotides read TGTGCCAGCAGCTCAAGACTAGAGAGCTACAATGAGCAGTTCTTC. Protein translation: CASSSRLESYNEQFF. The reference TRBV7-9 and TRBJ2-1 proteins fill in what lies around the CDR3, so the full variable domain reads DTGVSQNPRHKITKRGQNVTFRCDPISEHNRLYWYRQTLGQGPEFLTYFQNEAQLEKSRLLSDRFSAERPKGSFSTLEIQRTEQGDSAMYLCASSSRLESYNEQFFGPGTRLTVL.